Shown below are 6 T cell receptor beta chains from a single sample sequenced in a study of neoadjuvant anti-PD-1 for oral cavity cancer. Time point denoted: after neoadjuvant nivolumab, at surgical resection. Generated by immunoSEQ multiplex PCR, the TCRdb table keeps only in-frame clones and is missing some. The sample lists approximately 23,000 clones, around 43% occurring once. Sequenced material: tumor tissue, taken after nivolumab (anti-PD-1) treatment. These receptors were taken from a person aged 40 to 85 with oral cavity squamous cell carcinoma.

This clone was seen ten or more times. This chain's CDR3 is CAISGEYSNQPQHF. The DNA for the CDR3 is TGTGCCATCAGTGGCGAGTATAGCAATCAGCCCCAGCATTTT. This sequence joins TRBV10-3 and TRBJ1-5; D is undetermined. The CDR3 totals 14 residues. CDR1 and CDR2 from the germline V gene are ENHRY and SYGVKD. Trimming shortened V by 4 bases and J by 0 bases, and 7 bases separated the two germline ends.

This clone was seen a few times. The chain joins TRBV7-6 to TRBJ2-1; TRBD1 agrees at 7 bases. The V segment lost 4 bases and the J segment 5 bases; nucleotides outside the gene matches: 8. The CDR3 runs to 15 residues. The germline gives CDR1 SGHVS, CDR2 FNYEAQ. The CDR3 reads CASSSNHRGNNEQFF. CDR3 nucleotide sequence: TGTGCCAGCAGCTCTAACCACAGGGGCAACAATGAGCAGTTCTTC.

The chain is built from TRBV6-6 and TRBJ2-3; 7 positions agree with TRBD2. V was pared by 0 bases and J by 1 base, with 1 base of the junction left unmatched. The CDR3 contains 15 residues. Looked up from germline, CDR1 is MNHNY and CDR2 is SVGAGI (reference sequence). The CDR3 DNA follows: TGTGCCAGCAGTTACTCGGCGGGGGGCACAGATACGCAGTATTTT. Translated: CASSYSAGGTDTQYF.

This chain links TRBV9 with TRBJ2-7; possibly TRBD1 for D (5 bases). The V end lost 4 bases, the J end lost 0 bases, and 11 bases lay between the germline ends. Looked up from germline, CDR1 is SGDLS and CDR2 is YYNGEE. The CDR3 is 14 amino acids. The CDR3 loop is CASSQRQSSYEQYF. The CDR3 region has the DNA TGTGCCAGCAGCCAACGACAGAGCTCCTACGAGCAGTACTTC.

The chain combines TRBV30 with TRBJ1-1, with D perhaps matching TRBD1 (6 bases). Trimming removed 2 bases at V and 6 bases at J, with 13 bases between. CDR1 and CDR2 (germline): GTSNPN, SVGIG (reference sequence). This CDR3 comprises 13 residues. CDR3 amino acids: CAWSPLGTSEAFF. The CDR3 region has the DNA TGTGCCTGGAGTCCCCTAGGGACATCTGAAGCTTTCTTT.

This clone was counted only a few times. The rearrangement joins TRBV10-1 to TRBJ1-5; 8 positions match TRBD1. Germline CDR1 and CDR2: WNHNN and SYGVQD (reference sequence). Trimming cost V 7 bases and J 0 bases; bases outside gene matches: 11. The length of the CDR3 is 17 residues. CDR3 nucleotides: TGCGCCAGCACCCCTCATCCGACAGGGGATAGCAATCAGCCCCAGCATTTT. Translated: CASTPHPTGDSNQPQHF.